This TCR beta chain was recovered during a study of T cells in Graves' hyperthyroidism and ophthalmopathy. Findings of the study overall: Stable hyperthyroidism was told apart from ophthalmopathy by a model built on 13 V-J features.

This clonotype was observed many times. The antigen is undetermined. RNA transcripts provided the source from which TCR beta CDR3 regions were amplified. The primer set for the first-round RT-PCR of the TCR CDR3 was HTBI. A single record per CDR3 protein comes from TCRdb applying MiXCR to the multiplex PCR reads. The table has some 760,000 distinct CDR3 sequences, 12% to 15% seen once. The J segment lost 7 bases and the V segment lost 6 bases, leaving 6 bases of the junction unmatched. This CDR3 region has 14 residues. The sample comprised blood. This receptor was obtained from a woman in her late teens or twenties with Graves' hyperthyroidism. The rearrangement uses TRBV12-3 or TRBV12-4 and TRBJ2-1; TRBD1 matches at 10 bases. CDR3 region: CASRGQGYTNEQFF. CDR3 bases: TGTGCCAGCAGGGGACAGGGGTATACGAATGAGCAGTTCTTC.